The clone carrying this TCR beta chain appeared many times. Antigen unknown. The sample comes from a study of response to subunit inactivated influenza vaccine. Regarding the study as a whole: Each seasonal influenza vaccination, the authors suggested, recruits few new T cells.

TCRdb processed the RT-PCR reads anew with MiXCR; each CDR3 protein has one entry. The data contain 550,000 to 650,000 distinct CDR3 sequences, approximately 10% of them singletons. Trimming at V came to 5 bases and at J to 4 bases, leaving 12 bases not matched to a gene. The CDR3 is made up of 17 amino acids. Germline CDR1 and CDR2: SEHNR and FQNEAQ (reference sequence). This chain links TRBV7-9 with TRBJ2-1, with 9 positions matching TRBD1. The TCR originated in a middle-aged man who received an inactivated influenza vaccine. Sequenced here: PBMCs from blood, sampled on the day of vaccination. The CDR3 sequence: CASSQSLGQGKYNEQFF. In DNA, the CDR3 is TGTGCCAGCAGCCAAAGCTTGGGACAGGGAAAATACAATGAGCAGTTCTTC.